This TCR beta chain stems from a study of T-cell reconstitution after alpha-beta-depleted transplantation in children. The CDR3 totals 13 residues. Trimming removed 3 bases at V and 5 bases at J, with 12 bases between. The germline CDR1 and CDR2 sequences are SGHRS and YFSETQ. The library targeted TCRbeta and was prepared with unique molecular identifiers. TCRdb called the PCR reads again in MiXCR, with one record for every CDR3 protein. The sample contains roughly 200,000 distinct CDR3 sequences, 13% to 15% of which appear only once. This clonotype was recorded many times. The source was PBMCs from the stem cell graft donor, collected from the stem cell graft. This sequence originates from a human donor who donated a stem cell graft to a child with acute lymphoblastic leukemia. The chain is built from TRBV5-1 and TRBJ2-7, with a weak D call TRBD1 (5 bases). CDR3 in amino acids: CASSYDVGDEQYF. The CDR3 DNA reads TGCGCCAGCAGCTACGACGTAGGGGACGAGCAGTACTTC.